These T cell receptor beta chains were read from a single sample in a study of quantifying T cell responses using KT2 cells. Via MiXCR, TCRdb re-called the UMI-ligation and nested PCR reads, giving one row per CDR3 protein. The sample lists approximately 41,000 distinct CDR3 sequences; about a sixth were seen once. The sequencing sample was made of PBMCs spiked with cells of the T cell clone KT2. These receptors were taken from a human donor. CDR3s include the opening cysteine and the closing phenylalanine or tryptophan. A D gene is named only where the DNA matches it firmly. Clone size is stated in some rows and not others, as once, few, many or a class when expanded.

j_call,v_call,d_call,clone_size,cdr3_nt,cdr3_aa
TRBJ1-2,TRBV7-3,TRBD1,few,TGTGCCAGCAGCTTACGACAGGGAGTGCAGGACTATGGCTACACCTTC,CASSLRQGVQDYGYTF
TRBJ2-6,TRBV5-1,.,.,TGCGCCAGCAGCTTGGACCGCTCTGGGGCCAACGTCCTGACTTTC,CASSLDRSGANVLTF
TRBJ2-3,TRBV3-1,.,few,TGTGCCAGCAGCCAAGACTGGAGCACAGATACGCAGTATTTT,CASSQDWSTDTQYF
TRBJ2-7,TRBV6-5,TRBD2,many,TGTGCCAGCAGCCTCGGAGGGAGGGGCTACGAGCAGTACTTC,CASSLGGRGYEQYF
TRBJ2-1,TRBV20-1,.,.,TGCAGTGCCCGAGATGAGCAGGGACCCTCCTACAATGAGCAGTTCTTC,CSARDEQGPSYNEQFF
TRBJ1-3,TRBV5-6,.,.,TGTGCCAGCAGCCTCGTAGGCCTTGAGTGGGACACCATATATTTT,CASSLVGLEWDTIYF
TRBJ2-7,TRBV9,.,few,TGTGCCAGCAGCGGAGGTTTCGACCAAACCTACGAGCAGTACTTC,CASSGGFDQTYEQYF
TRBJ2-7,TRBV27,.,.,TGTGCCAGCAGTTTATTTGCAGGGGAGGACGAGCAGTACTTC,CASSLFAGEDEQYF
TRBJ1-1,TRBV18,.,.,TGTGCCAGCTCACCCCTCGGACAGAACACTGAAGCTTTCTTT,CASSPLGQNTEAFF
TRBJ2-1,TRBV6-6,TRBD2,few,TGTGCCAGCAGTTCTGGACTAGCGGGAAAGGGTGAGCAGTTCTTC,CASSSGLAGKGEQFF
TRBJ1-5,TRBV19,TRBD1,.,TGTGCCAGTACCTCATTTGGGACAGGGAGCAATCAGCCCCAGCATTTT,CASTSFGTGSNQPQHF
TRBJ1-2,TRBV5-1,.,many,TGCGCCAGCAGCTTGGTGGCAGCCGAAGGTCATGGCTACACCTTC,CASSLVAAEGHGYTF
TRBJ2-7,TRBV7-8,.,.,TGTGCCAGCAGCTATAGTTGGCTCGCCGGGTCGTCTTTC,CASSYSWLAGSSF
TRBJ2-1,TRBV7-9,TRBD1,few,TGTGCCAGCAGCTATCCGGGACAGGCATGGAATGAGCAGTTCTTC,CASSYPGQAWNEQFF
TRBJ2-1,TRBV6-5,.,.,TGTGCCAGCATTATGTGCCACTACAATGAGCAGTTCTTC,CASIMCHYNEQFF
TRBJ1-5,TRBV10-2,.,many,TGCGCCAGCAGTGAGTACCTCAATCAGCCCCAGCATTTT,CASSEYLNQPQHF
TRBJ2-1,TRBV3-1,.,.,TGTGCCAGCAGCCCCTGGGGCAATGAGCAGTTCTTC,CASSPWGNEQFF
TRBJ2-5,TRBV2,.,.,TGTGCCAGCCAAGGGAAACCAGAGACCCAGTACTTC,CASQGKPETQYF
TRBJ2-1,TRBV6-2/TRBV6-3,TRBD2,medium-sized,TGTGCCAGCAGCCCAACTAGCGGGGACTACAATGAGCAGTTCTTC,CASSPTSGDYNEQFF
TRBJ2-1,TRBV24-1,TRBD1,few,TGTGCCACCAGTGATCGACGAGCAGGGGGCTTACATGAGCAGTTCTTC,CATSDRRAGGLHEQFF